This TCR beta chain was profiled in a study of cytomegalovirus exposure and HLA in healthy donors. Study conclusions and caveats: Sequencing depth across donors, presence/absence analyses assumed, was roughly uniform. Sequencing likely produced, as an artifact, a cluster of highly shared sequence variants.

Healthy people donating bone marrow made up the donors. As concerns this clone: What it recognizes is unknown.

The CDR3 has 13 residues. Germline values: CDR1 SGHRS, CDR2 YFSETQ. Trimming removed 0 bases from V and 3 bases from J, with 6 bases in between. The PCR employed 60 Vbeta primers together with 13 Jbeta primers. Clones were sequenced by immunoSEQ multiplex PCR, and TCRdb holds only the in-frame ones, with some missing. The table has under 60,000 clones, approximately 75% seen once. The specimen was PBMCs. The V and J genes are TRBV5-1 and TRBJ1-1; TRBD1 might be the D (5 bases). This TCR derives from a woman aged 40 to 50 in good health and CMV-seropositive. This CDR3 is CASSLEGHTEAFF. In nucleotides, the CDR3 is TGCGCCAGCAGCTTGGAGGGGCACACTGAAGCTTTCTTT.